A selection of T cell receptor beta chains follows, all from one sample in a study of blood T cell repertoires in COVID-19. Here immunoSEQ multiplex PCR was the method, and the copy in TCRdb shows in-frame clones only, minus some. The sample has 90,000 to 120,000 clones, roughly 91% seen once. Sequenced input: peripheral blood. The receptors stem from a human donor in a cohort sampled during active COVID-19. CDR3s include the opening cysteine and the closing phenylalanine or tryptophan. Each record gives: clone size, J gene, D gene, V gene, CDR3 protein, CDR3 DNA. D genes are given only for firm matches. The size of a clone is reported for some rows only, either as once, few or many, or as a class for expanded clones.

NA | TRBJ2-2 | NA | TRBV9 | CASSVEGGLSYTGELFF | TGTGCCAGCAGCGTAGAAGGAGGATTGTCCTACACCGGGGAGCTGTTTTTT
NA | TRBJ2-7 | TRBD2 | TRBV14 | CASSLFGGESYEQYF | TGTGCCAGCAGCCTCTTTGGGGGGGAGTCCTACGAGCAGTACTTC
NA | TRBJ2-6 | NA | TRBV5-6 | CASSLLGEGGNVLTF | TGTGCCAGCAGCTTGTTGGGCGAAGGGGGCAACGTCCTGACTTTC
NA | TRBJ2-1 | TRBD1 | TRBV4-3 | CASGQGASPSSYNEQFF | TGCGCCAGTGGTCAGGGGGCTTCCCCCAGCTCCTACAATGAGCAGTTCTTC
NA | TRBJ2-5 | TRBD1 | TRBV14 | CASSLWTGQETQYF | TGTGCCAGCAGCCTATGGACAGGCCAAGAGACCCAGTACTTC
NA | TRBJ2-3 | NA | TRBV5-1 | CASRVSSTDTQYF | TGCGCCAGCCGGGTGTCTAGCACAGATACGCAGTATTTT
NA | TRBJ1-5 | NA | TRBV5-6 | CASSASGGPFENQPQHF | TGTGCCAGCAGCGCCTCCGGGGGACCCTTTGAGAATCAGCCCCAGCATTTT
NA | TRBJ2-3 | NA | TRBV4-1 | CASSQGDSQTDTQYF | TGCGCCAGCAGCCAAGGTGACTCACAAACAGATACGCAGTATTTT
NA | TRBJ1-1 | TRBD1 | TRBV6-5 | CASSTRTGGPEAFF | TGTGCCAGCAGTACGCGGACAGGGGGGCCTGAAGCTTTCTTT
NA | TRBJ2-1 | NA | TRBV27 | CASSLDKANYNEQFF | NA
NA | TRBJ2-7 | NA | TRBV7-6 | CASSLQGYYEQYF | TGTGCCAGCAGCTTACAGGGATATTACGAGCAGTACTTC
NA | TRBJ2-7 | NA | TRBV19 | CASSIRLGAGRNEQYF | TGTGCCAGTAGTATACGATTGGGGGCTGGTAGGAACGAGCAGTACTTC
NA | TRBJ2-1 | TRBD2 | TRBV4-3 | CASSTGLAGVEQFF | TGCGCCAGTTCTACGGGACTAGCGGGAGTGGAGCAGTTCTTC
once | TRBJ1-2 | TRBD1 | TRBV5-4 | CASSSPGQGPLGYTF | TGTGCCAGCAGCTCTCCGGGACAGGGGCCCCTCGGCTACACCTTC
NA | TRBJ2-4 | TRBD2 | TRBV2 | CASKRTSGGFQYF | TGTGCCAGCAAGCGGACTAGCGGTGGTTTTCAGTACTTC
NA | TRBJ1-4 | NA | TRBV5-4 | CASSLAATNEKLFF | TGTGCCAGCAGCTTGGCAGCAACTAATGAAAAACTGTTTTTT
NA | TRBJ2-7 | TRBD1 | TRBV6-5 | CASSVGQPSYEQYF | TGTGCCAGCAGCGTGGGACAGCCGTCCTACGAGCAGTACTTC
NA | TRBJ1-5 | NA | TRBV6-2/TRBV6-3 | CASSRQEDSNQPQHF | TGTGCCAGCAGCCGTCAGGAGGATAGCAATCAGCCCCAGCATTTT
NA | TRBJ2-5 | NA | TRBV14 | CASSQDVSFTTQYF | TGTGCCAGCAGCCAAGACGTGAGCTTCACGACCCAGTACTTC
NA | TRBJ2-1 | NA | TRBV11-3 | CASSLVSWSEQFF | TGTGCCAGCAGCTTAGTCTCGTGGAGTGAGCAGTTCTTC
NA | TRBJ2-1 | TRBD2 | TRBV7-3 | CASSLAGGRPGNNNEQFF | TGTGCCAGCAGCCTAGCGGGGGGGCGTCCCGGAAATAACAATGAGCAGTTCTTC
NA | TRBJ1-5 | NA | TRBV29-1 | CSVAVGGSNQPQHF | TGCAGCGTTGCGGTCGGCGGTAGCAATCAGCCCCAGCATTTT
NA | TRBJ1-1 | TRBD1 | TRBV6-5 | CASSYSGTGGLGEAFF | TGTGCCAGCAGTTACTCGGGCACAGGGGGATTGGGTGAAGCTTTCTTT
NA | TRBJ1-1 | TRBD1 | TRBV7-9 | CASRSRDSLNTEAFF | TGTGCCAGCAGAAGCCGGGACAGCCTGAACACTGAAGCTTTCTTT
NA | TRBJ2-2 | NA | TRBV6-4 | CASSPGHTNTGELFF | TGTGCCAGCAGTCCGGGACATACGAACACCGGGGAGCTGTTTTTT
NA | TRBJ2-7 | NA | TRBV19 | CASSVTVAYEQYF | TGTGCCAGTAGTGTGACAGTAGCTTACGAGCAGTACTTC
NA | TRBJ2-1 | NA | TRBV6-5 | CASNGGSYNEQFF | TGTGCCAGCAACGGAGGGTCCTACAATGAGCAGTTCTTC
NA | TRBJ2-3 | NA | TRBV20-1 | CSASISALSTDTQYF | TGCAGTGCTAGTATTAGCGCCCTGAGCACAGATACGCAGTATTTT
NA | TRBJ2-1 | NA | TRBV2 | CASSDWAPSSYNEQFF | TGTGCCAGCAGTGACTGGGCGCCGAGCTCCTACAATGAGCAGTTCTTC
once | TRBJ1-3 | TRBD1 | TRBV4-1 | CASSQGDRRAGNTIYF | TGCGCCAGCAGCCAAGGGGACAGGCGGGCTGGAAACACCATATATTTT
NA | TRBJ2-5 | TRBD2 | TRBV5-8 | CASSSGLARLETQYF | TGTGCCAGCAGCTCCGGACTAGCCCGCTTGGAGACCCAGTACTTC
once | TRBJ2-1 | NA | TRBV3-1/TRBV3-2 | CASSQDGQGYNEQFF | TGTGCCAGCAGCCAAGATGGTCAGGGATACAATGAGCAGTTCTTC
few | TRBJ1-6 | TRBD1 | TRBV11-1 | CASSLDRGDSPLHF | TGTGCCAGCAGCTTAGACAGGGGCGATTCACCCCTCCACTTT
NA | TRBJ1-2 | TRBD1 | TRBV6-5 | CASSRGQGPYGYTF | TGTGCCAGCAGTCGAGGACAGGGGCCCTATGGCTACACCTTC
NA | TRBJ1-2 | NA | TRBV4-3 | CASSPDREGYTF | TGCGCCAGCAGCCCCGACCGGGAAGGCTACACCTTC
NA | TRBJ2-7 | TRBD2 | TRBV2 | CASSGLAGGTYEQYF | TGTGCCAGCAGCGGACTAGCGGGAGGGACCTACGAGCAGTACTTC
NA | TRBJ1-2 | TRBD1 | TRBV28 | CASSSKWRQGVDGMDYGYTF | TGTGCCAGCAGTTCAAAATGGAGACAGGGGGTTGACGGTATGGACTATGGCTACACCTTC
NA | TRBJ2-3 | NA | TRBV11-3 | CASSSRGRQSTDTQYF | TGTGCCAGCAGCTCTAGAGGTCGACAGAGCACAGATACGCAGTATTTT
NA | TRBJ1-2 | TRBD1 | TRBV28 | CASSLLGTENYGYTF | TGTGCCAGCAGTTTATTAGGGACAGAGAACTATGGCTACACCTTC
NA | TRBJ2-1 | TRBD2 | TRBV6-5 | CASSRLAGGDEQFF | TGTGCCAGCAGCCGACTAGCGGGGGGCGATGAGCAGTTCTTC
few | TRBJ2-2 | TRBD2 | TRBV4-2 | CASSQDFSGGAGELFF | TGTGCCAGCAGCCAAGATTTTAGCGGGGGGGCCGGGGAGCTGTTTTTT
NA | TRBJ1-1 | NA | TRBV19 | CASSISGVPNTEAFF | TGTGCCAGTAGTATTTCCGGGGTACCGAACACTGAAGCTTTCTTT
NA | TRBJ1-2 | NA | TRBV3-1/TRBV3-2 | CASHSTGTLYGYTF | TGTGCCAGCCACTCCACAGGGACCCTATATGGCTACACCTTC
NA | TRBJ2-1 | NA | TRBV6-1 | CASSEASPLGYNEQFF | TGTGCCAGCAGTGAAGCCTCACCCCTCGGCTACAATGAGCAGTTCTTC
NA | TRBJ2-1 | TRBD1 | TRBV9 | CASSVVGDRDGEQFF | TGTGCCAGCAGCGTAGTGGGTGACAGGGATGGCGAGCAGTTCTTC
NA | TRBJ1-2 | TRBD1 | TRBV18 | CASSPGDRGMGGYTF | TGTGCCAGCTCACCTGGAGACAGGGGAATGGGGGGCTACACCTTC
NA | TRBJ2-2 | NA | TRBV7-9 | CASAHSLTGTGELFF | TGTGCCAGCGCTCATAGCCTGACCGGCACCGGGGAGCTGTTTTTT
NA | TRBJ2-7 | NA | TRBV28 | CASSPRTAPYEQYF | TGTGCCAGCAGCCCTAGGACAGCCCCCTACGAGCAGTACTTC
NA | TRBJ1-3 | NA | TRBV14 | CASSQVPFAARGNTIYF | TGTGCCAGCAGCCAAGTGCCCTTCGCGGCGCGGGGAAACACCATATATTTT
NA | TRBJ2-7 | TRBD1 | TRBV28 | CATMTGGSSYEQYF | TGTGCCACTATGACAGGGGGTAGCTCCTACGAGCAGTACTTC
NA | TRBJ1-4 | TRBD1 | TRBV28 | CASSFQGEKKLFF | TGTGCCAGCAGTTTCCAGGGGGAAAAAAAACTGTTTTTT
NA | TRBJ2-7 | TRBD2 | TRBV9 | CASSVELAGPYEQYF | TGTGCCAGCAGCGTAGAACTAGCGGGGCCCTACGAGCAGTACTTC
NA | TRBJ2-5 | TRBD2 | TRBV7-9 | CASSSPGTSGGYQETQYF | TGTGCCAGCAGCTCGCCCGGGACTAGCGGGGGGTACCAAGAGACCCAGTACTTC
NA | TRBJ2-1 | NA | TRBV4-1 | CASSQRGVRAEQFF | TGCGCCAGCAGCCAGCGGGGAGTAAGGGCTGAGCAGTTCTTC
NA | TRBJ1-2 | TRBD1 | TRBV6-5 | CASSLDRVEIGYTF | TGTGCCAGCAGCTTGGACAGGGTTGAGATTGGCTACACCTTC
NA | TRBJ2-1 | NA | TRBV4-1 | CASSKAERPYNEQFF | TGCGCCAGCAGCAAAGCTGAGCGCCCATACAATGAGCAGTTCTTC
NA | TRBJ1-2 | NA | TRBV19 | CASSIDRNYGYTF | TGTGCCAGTAGTATAGACAGGAACTATGGCTACACCTTC